This T cell receptor beta chain was sequenced in a study of blood T cells in healthy people across ages. Study-wide points: With donor CMV status unknown, expanded clonotype changes were possibly confounded.

For the second PCR, which ran for roughly 6 to 12 cycles, a sample-barcoded 5' primer and a J-beta primer mix were used. Via MiXCR, TCRdb re-called the 5' RACE reads, giving one row per CDR3 protein. The sample lists about 830,000 distinct CDR3 sequences; about 62% were seen once. CDR1 is DFQATT and CDR2 is SNEGSKA in the germline V gene (reference sequence). The CDR3 consists of 16 residues. Trimming took off 6 bases at V and 6 bases at J, with 24 bases between the two ends. This clonotype was seen once. The antigen is undetermined. The sequenced sample was blood. The source of this sequence is a man aged 30 to 39 in good health. The chain employs TRBV20-1 and TRBJ2-1; D gene unclear. CDR3: CSAPSFAQSPGNEQFF. In DNA form, the CDR3 reads TGCAGTGCACCATCTTTTGCCCAATCACCGGGCAATGAGCAGTTCTTC.